This T cell receptor (beta chain) was observed in a study of blood T cell repertoires in COVID-19. Study summary: Spain, Italy and the United States supplied samples that represented acute and convalescent COVID-19. T cells, B-cell-depleted T cells, or PBMCs provided the cDNA or gDNA that served as material.

Per the original methods: Amplified reference gene primers provided the basis for estimating nucleated cell counts. Measured with immunoSEQ multiplex PCR; TCRdb has only the in-frame clones, and not every one. The V and J calls and clone size were taken over from that table, and D and trimming were inferred from the DNA. The sample includes about half a million clones, 70% to 90% seen only once; the top ten take approximately 2.9%. As concerns this clone: The junction shows a germline mismatch at one end, possibly a read error.

The length of the CDR3 is 12 residues. CDR1 and CDR2 (germline): MDHEN, SYDVKM. The receptor's source is a human donor in a cohort sampled during active COVID-19. This rearrangement joins TRBV28 to TRBJ2-3; D gene uncertain. The sequencing sample was made of peripheral blood. The CDR3: CASSSLNTTPRF. The DNA of the CDR3 is TGTGCCAGCAGTTCCCTAAATACGACTCCTCGGTTT.